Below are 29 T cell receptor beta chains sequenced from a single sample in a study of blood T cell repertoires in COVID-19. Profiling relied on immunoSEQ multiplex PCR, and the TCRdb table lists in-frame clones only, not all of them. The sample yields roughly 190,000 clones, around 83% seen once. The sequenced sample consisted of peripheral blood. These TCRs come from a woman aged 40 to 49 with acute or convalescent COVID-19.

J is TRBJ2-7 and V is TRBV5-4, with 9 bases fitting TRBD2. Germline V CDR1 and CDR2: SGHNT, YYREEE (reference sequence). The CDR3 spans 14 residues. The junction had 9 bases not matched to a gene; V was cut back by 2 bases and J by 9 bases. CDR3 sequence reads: CASSFGAGGRGQYF. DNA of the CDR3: TGTGCCAGCAGCTTCGGAGCGGGGGGAAGGGGGCAGTACTTC.

The CDR3 protein is CASSGGRALGNTIYF. For the CDR3, the DNA is TGTGCCAGCAGCGGGGGGCGAGCTCTTGGAAACACCATATATTTT. This chain uses TRBV9 with TRBJ1-3; the D gene is possibly TRBD1 (6 bases). The V gene lost 3 bases and the J gene lost 3 bases, with 13 bases spanning the gap. Per germline, CDR1 SGDLS and CDR2 YYNGEE. The CDR3 has 15 residues.

The CDR3 here is CASSTGPYEQYF. The CDR3 DNA is TGTGCCAGCAGCACAGGTCCCTACGAGCAGTACTTC. This chain connects TRBV11-2 to TRBJ2-7; perhaps TRBD1 as D (5 bases). The CDR3 is 12 amino acids. The V end was cut by 5 bases, the J end by 2 bases, with 7 bases between. Germline CDR1 SGHAT, CDR2 FQNNGV.

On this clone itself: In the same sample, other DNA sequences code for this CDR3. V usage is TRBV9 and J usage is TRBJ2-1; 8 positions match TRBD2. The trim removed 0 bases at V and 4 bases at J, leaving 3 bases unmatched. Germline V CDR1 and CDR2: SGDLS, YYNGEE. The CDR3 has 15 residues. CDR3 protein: CASSVAGGPYNEQFF. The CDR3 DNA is TGTGCCAGCAGCGTAGCGGGGGGGCCTTACAATGAGCAGTTCTTC.

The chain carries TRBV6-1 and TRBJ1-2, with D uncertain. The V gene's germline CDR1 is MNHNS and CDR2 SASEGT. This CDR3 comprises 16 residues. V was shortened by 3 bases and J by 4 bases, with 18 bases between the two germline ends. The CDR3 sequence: CASSDSGVSVGYGYTF. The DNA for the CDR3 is TGTGCCAGCAGTGATTCCGGGGTCTCGGTGGGCTATGGCTACACCTTC.

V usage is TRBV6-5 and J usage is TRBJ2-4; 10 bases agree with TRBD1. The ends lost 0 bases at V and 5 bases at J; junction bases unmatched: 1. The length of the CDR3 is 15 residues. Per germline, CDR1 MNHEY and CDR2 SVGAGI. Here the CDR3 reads CASSYSGTGENIQYF. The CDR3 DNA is TGTGCCAGCAGTTACTCTGGGACAGGGGAAAACATTCAGTACTTC.

The CDR3 here is CASSQWSTSGNTIYF. CDR3 coding DNA: TGCGCCAGCAGCCAATGGAGCACCTCTGGAAACACCATATATTTT. This sequence joins TRBV4-1 and TRBJ1-3; D is unresolved. Germline CDR1 reads MGHRA; CDR2 reads YSYEKL. This CDR3 is built from 15 residues. Trimming left V 2 bases short and J 0 bases short, with 8 bases between.

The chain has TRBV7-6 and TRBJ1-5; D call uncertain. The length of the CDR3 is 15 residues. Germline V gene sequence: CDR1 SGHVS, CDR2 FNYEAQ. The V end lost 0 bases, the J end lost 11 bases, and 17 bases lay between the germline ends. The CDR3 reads CASSLAGGPLGAQHF. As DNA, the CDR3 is TGTGCCAGCAGCTTAGCGGGAGGCCCTCTCGGAGCCCAGCATTTT.

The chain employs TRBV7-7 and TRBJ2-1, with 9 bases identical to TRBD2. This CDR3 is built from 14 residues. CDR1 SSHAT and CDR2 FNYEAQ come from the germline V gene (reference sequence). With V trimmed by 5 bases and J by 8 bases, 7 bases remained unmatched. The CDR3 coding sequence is TGTGCCAGCAGCGTCGCTAGCGGGATTGATGAGCAGTTCTTC. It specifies CASSVASGIDEQFF. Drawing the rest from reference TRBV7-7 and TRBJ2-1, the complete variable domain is GAGVSQSPRYKVTKRGQDVTLRCDPISSHATLYWYQQALGQGPEFLTYFNYEAQPDKSGLPSDRFSAERPEGSISTLTIQRTEQRDSAMYRCASSVASGIDEQFFGPGTRLTVL.

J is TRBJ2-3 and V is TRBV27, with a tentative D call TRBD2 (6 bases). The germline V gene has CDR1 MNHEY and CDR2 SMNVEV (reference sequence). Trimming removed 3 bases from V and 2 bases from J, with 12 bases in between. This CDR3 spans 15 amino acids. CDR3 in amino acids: CASSFSGVTTDTQYF. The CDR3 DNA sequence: TGTGCCAGCAGTTTTAGCGGAGTTACCACAGATACGCAGTATTTT.

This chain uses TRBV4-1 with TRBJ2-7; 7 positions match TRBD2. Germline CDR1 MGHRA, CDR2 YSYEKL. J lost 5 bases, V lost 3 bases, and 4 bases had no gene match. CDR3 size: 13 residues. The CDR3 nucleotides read TGCGCCAGCAGCCAGGGAGCGGGGAACGAGCAGTACTTC. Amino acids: CASSQGAGNEQYF.

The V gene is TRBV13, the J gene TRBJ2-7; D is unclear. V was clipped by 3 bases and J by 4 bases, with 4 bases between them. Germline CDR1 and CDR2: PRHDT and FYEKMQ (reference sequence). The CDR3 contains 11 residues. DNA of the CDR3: TGTGCCAGCAGCTTCACTTACGAGCAGTACTTC. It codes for CASSFTYEQYF.

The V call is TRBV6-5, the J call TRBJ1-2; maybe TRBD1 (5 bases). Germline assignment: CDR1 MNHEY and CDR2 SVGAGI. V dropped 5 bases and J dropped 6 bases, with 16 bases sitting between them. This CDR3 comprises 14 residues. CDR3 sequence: CASSPGEGIDGYTF. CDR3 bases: TGTGCCAGCAGTCCCGGGGAGGGGATCGATGGCTACACCTTC.

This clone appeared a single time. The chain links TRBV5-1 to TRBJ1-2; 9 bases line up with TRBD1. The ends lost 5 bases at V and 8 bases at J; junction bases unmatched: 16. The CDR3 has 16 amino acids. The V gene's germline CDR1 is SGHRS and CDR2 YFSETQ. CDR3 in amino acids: CASRSSGTGSFNGYTF. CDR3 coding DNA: TGCGCCAGCAGATCGTCCGGGACAGGGTCTTTCAACGGCTACACCTTC.

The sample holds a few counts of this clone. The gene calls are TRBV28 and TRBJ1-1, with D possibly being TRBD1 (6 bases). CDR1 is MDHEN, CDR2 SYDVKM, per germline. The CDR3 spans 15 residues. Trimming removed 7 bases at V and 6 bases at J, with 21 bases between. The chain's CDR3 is CASTSLVGAQAEAFF. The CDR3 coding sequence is TGTGCCAGCACTTCTCTCGTGGGGGCGCAGGCTGAAGCTTTCTTT.

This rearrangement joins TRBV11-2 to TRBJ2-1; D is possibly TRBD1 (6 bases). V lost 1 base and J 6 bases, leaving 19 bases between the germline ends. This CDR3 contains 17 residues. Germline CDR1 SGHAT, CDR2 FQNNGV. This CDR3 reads CASSLAGDIYLGNEQFF. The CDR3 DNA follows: TGTGCCAGCAGCTTAGCAGGGGACATCTACCTGGGCAATGAGCAGTTCTTC.

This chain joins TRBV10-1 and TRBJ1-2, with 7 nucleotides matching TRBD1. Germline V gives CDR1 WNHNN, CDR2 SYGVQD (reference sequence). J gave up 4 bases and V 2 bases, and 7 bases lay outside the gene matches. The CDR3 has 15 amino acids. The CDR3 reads CASSETKDRVYGYTF. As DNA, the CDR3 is TGCGCCAGCAGTGAGACAAAAGACAGGGTCTATGGCTACACCTTC.

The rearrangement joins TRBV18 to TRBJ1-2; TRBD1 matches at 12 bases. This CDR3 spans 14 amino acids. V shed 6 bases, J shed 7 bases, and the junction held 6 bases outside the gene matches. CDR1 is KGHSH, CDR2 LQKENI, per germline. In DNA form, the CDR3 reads TGTGCCAGCTCGCCGGGACAGGGGGCTCCTGGCTACACCTTC. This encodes CASSPGQGAPGYTF.

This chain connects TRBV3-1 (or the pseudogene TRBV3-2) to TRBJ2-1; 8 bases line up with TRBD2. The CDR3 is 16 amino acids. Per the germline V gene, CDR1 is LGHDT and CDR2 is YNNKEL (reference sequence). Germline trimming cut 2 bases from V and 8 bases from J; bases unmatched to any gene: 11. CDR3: CASSQLAGGSGDEQFF. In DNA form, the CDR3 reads TGTGCCAGCAGCCAATTGGCGGGAGGATCGGGGGATGAGCAGTTCTTC.

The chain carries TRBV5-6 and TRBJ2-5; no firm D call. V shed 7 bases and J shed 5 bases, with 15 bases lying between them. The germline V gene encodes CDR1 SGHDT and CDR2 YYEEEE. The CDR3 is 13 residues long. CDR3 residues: CASSRLQMETQYF. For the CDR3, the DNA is TGTGCCAGCTCTCGACTCCAGATGGAGACCCAGTACTTC.

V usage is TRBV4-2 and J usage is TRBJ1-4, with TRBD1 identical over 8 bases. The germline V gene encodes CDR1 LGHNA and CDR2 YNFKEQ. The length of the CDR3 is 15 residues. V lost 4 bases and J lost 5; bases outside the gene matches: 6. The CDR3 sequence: CASSPGGQENEKLFF. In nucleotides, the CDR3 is TGTGCCAGCAGCCCCGGGGGACAGGAGAATGAAAAACTGTTTTTT.

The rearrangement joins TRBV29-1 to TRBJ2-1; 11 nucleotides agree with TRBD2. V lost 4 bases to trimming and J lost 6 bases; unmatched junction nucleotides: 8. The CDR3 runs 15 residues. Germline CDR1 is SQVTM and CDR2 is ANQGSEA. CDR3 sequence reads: CSVGLAGGSPNEQFF. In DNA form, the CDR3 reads TGCAGCGTTGGGCTAGCGGGGGGTTCCCCCAATGAGCAGTTCTTC.

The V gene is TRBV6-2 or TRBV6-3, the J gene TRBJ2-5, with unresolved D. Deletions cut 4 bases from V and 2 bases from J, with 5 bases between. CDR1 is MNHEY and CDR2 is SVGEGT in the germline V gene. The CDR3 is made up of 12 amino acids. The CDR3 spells CASSSFQETQYF. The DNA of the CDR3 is TGTGCCAGCAGTTCCTTTCAAGAGACCCAGTACTTC.

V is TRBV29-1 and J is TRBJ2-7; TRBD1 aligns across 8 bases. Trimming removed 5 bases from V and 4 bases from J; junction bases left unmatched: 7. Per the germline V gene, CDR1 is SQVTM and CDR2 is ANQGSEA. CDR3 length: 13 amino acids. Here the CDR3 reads CSVSPGGSYEQYF. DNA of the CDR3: TGCAGCGTTTCACCAGGGGGCAGTTACGAGCAGTACTTC.

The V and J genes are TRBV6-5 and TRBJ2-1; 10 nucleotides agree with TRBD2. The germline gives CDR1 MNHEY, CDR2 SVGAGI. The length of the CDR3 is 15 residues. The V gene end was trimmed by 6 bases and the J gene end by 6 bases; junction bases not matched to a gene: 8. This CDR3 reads CASRLLAGVSNEQFF. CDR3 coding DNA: TGTGCCAGCAGACTCCTAGCGGGAGTCTCCAATGAGCAGTTCTTC.

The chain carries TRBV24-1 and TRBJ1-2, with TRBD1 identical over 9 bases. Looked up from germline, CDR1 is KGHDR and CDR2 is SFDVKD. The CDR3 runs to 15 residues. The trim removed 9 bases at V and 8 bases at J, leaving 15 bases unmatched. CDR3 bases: TGTGCCACCTCTCAGGCCCCTCCGGACAGGGGAGGCTACACCTTC. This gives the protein CATSQAPPDRGGYTF.

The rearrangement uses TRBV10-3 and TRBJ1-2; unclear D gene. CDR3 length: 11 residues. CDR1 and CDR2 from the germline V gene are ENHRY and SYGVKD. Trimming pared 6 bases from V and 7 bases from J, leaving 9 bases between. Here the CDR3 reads CAIRITSGYTF. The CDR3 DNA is TGTGCCATCAGAATTACTAGTGGCTACACCTTC.

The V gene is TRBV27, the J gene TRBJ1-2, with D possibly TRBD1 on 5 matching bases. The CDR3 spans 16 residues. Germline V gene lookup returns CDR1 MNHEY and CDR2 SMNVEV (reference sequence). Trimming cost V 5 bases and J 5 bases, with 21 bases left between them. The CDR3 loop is CASSPQGWGGDYGYTF. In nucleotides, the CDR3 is TGTGCCAGCAGTCCTCAGGGTTGGGGGGGGGATTATGGCTACACCTTC.

In DNA form, the CDR3 reads TGTGCCAGCAGTACGCCACGGGAGATTGGAAACACCATATATTTT. Its protein is CASSTPREIGNTIYF. V usage is TRBV28 and J usage is TRBJ1-3; D gene unclear. Deletions cut 5 bases from V and 3 bases from J, with 14 bases between. This CDR3 has 15 residues. Germline assignment: CDR1 MDHEN and CDR2 SYDVKM.